This T cell receptor (beta chain) emerged from a study of human T cells and chemical hapten exposure. About the research overall: DPC at 2% was the sensitizing agent, placed on approximately 2 cm by approximately 2 cm of upper inner arm skin. The study traced per-sample TCR yield variation mainly to small differences in pooled library volumes. There were weekly diphenylcyclopropenone doses to the scalp for patients throughout the roughly 24-week study.

The CDR3 is made up of 15 amino acids. V lost 6 bases and J 3 bases, leaving 18 bases between the germline ends. In germline, CDR1 is MNHEY, CDR2 SVGEGT. A single record per CDR3 protein comes from TCRdb applying MiXCR to the RACE reads. The data show a few hundred thousand distinct CDR3 sequences, about 5% seen once. Time point given: pre-sensitization, week 0. Treatment reported: therapeutic diphenylcyclopropenone sensitization with weekly scalp DPC. General study points: Donor immune responses may differ from healthy people's, since all donors had alopecia.

In this sample, this clonotype turned up many times. The antigen remains unidentified. This chain joins TRBV6-2 or TRBV6-3 and TRBJ2-7, with D possibly matching TRBD1 (6 bases). The sample was whole blood, taken in connection with sensitization to the hapten diphenylcyclopropenone (DPC). The clonotype comes from a woman in her late teens or twenties with alopecia areata. Some clones in this sample may be carry-over from other donors' samples. The CDR3 coding sequence is TGTGCCAGCAGGGCTCCGGCCAGGGACAACTACGAGCAGTACTTC. This gives the protein CASRAPARDNYEQYF.